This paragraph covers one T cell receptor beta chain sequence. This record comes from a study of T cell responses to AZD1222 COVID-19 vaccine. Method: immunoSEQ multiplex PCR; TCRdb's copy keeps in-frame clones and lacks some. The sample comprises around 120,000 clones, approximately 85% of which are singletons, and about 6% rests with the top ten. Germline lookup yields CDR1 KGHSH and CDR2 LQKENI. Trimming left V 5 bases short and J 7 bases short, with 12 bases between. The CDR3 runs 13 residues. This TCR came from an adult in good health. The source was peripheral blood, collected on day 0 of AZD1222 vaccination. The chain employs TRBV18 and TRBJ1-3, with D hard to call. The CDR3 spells CASSDHPSNTIYF. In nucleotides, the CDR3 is TGTGCCAGCTCAGACCACCCTAGCAACACCATATATTTT.